Sequencing of this T cell receptor (beta chain) was carried out in a study of shared clonotypes between healthy human individuals. Study-level information: CD4 naive and CD4 memory each took three plates per donor, while CD8 naive took two and CD8 memory one.

Only Caucasian adults living in Nashville, Tennessee served as donors. Original analysis: Sequence data from immunoSEQ were junction-only and lacked quality scores; consequently, filtering differed. Clones were sequenced by immunoSEQ multiplex PCR, and TCRdb holds only the in-frame ones, with some missing. V and J calls and clone size are given by that table; D and trimming were obtained from the DNA. Of about 2.4 million clones listed, about 92% are singletons. The clonotype comes from a man aged 18 to 30 in good health. The sample taken for sequencing was naive CD4+ T cells sorted from blood. Subset in this sample: CD45RA+ positively selected.

CDR3 in DNA: TGTGCCAGCAGCGTAGTTGGCAGCCTAGGGGAGCAGTTCTTC. Translation gives CASSVVGSLGEQFF. The chain joins TRBV9 to TRBJ2-1; D is unclear. V dropped 0 bases and J dropped 10 bases, with 14 bases sitting between them. The CDR3 runs to 14 residues. Germline V gives CDR1 SGDLS, CDR2 YYNGEE. Supplemented by reference TRBV9 and TRBJ2-1, the full variable domain reads DSGVTQTPKHLITATGQRVTLRCSPRSGDLSVYWYQQSLDQGLQFLIQYYNGEERAKGNILERFSAQQFPDLHSELNLSSLELGDSALYFCASSVVGSLGEQFFGPGTRLTVL.